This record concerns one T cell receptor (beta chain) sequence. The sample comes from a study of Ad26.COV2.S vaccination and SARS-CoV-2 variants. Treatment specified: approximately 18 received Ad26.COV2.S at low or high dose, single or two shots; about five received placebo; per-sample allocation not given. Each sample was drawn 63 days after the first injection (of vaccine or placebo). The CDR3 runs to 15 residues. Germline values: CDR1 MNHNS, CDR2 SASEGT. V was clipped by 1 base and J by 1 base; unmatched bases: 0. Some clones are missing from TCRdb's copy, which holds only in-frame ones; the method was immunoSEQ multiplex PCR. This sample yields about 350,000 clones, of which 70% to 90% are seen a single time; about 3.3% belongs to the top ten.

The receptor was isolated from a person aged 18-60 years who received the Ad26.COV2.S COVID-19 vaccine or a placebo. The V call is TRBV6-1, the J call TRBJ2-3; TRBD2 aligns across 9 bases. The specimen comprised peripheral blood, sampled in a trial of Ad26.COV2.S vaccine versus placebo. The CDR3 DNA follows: TGTGCCAGCAGTGAAGAGCGGGGGGGCACAGATACGCAGTATTTT. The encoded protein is CASSEERGGTDTQYF.